These 23 T cell receptor beta chains originate from one sample sequenced in a study of Tregs in tolerant kidney transplant recipients. The nonmyeloablative bone marrow transplants came from related graft donors, with transient mixed chimerism. The method was immunoSEQ multiplex PCR; TCRdb's version includes in-frame clones alone and lacks a portion of them. Of about 50,000 clones listed, roughly 87% are singletons. Source: CD8+ T cells from blood (PBMCs), taken 12 months after the transplant. These receptors were taken from a human patient who received a combined kidney and bone marrow transplant. The graft donor may have given rise to some T cells.

A single count supports this clone. CDR3 protein: CASSQDLADYNEQFF. CDR3 DNA sequence: TGCGCCAGCAGCCAAGATCTTGCGGATTACAATGAGCAGTTCTTC. V gene TRBV4-3 combines with J gene TRBJ2-1, with unresolved D. CDR1 is LGHNA and CDR2 is YSLEER in the germline V gene. This CDR3 is built from 15 residues. V was pared by 0 bases and J by 4 bases, with 10 bases between.

The chain is built from TRBV4-2 and TRBJ2-2; 7 bases line up with TRBD1. Unmatched junction bases numbered 8, after V lost 0 bases and J lost 4 bases. This CDR3 spans 17 amino acids. Germline loops: CDR1 LGHNA, CDR2 YNFKEQ. The CDR3, as DNA: TGTGCCAGCAGCCAAGATCAGAGGGACAGACTCACCGGGGAGCTGTTTTTT. Residues: CASSQDQRDRLTGELFF.

The CDR3 coding sequence is TGTGCCAGCACCCCTGAACTGAACATTTTCGGGACAGGGAATACAGATACGCAGTATTTT. Amino acid sequence: CASTPELNIFGTGNTDTQYF. The chain combines TRBV9 with TRBJ2-3, with TRBD1 matching 9 bases. The V gene end was trimmed by 6 bases and the J gene end by 3 bases; junction bases not matched to a gene: 23. This CDR3 is 20 amino acids long. Germline CDR1 is SGDLS and CDR2 is YYNGEE.

The chain recombines TRBV9 with TRBJ1-1, with 11 bases aligning to TRBD1. The germline gives CDR1 SGDLS, CDR2 YYNGEE. The CDR3 extends over 15 amino acids. Trimming at V came to 4 bases and at J to 5 bases, leaving 7 bases not matched to a gene. CDR3 amino acids: CASSPGQGGWTEAFF. DNA for the CDR3: TGTGCCAGCAGCCCGGGACAGGGGGGTTGGACTGAAGCTTTCTTT.

The chain recombines TRBV11-2 with TRBJ2-7; the match to TRBD1 covers 7 bases. From germline, CDR1 is SGHAT and CDR2 FQNNGV. V shed 3 bases and J 3 bases; nucleotides not matched to a gene: 2. The CDR3 has 13 residues. CDR3 region: CASSFGTDYEQYF. CDR3 coding DNA: TGTGCCAGCAGCTTCGGGACAGACTACGAGCAGTACTTC.

The chain is built from TRBV6-6 and TRBJ1-2; 9 nucleotides line up with TRBD1. Per the germline V gene, CDR1 is MNHNY and CDR2 is SVGAGI (reference sequence). The CDR3 is 15 amino acids. V dropped 6 bases and J dropped 3; count of bases not matched to a gene: 8. The CDR3 DNA reads TGTGCCAGCAGCGTCGACAGGGGGAGTCACTATGGCTACACCTTC. This sequence encodes CASSVDRGSHYGYTF.

About this clone: Other DNA sequences of this sample code for an identical CDR3. The chain employs TRBV19 and TRBJ2-3, with 9 bases that match TRBD1. J gave up 3 bases and V 1 base, and 2 bases lay outside the gene matches. Looked up from germline, CDR1 is LNHDA and CDR2 is SQIVND (reference sequence). This CDR3 spans 15 amino acids. This CDR3 is CASSIGDRDTDTQYF. CDR3 nucleotides: TGTGCCAGTAGTATAGGGGACAGGGATACAGATACGCAGTATTTT.

This clone was seen once. The rearrangement joins TRBV2 to TRBJ2-7; TRBD2 is a possible D gene (6 bases). Germline CDR1 is SNHLY and CDR2 is FYNNEI. CDR3 length: 13 residues. V lost 7 bases and J lost 7, with 17 bases in between. The CDR3 DNA is TGTGCCAGCAACCGCGGGGCTGCCGGGGAGCAGTACTTC. Translated: CASNRGAAGEQYF.

This clone was seen a single time. This rearrangement joins TRBV28 to TRBJ2-7; D is unresolved. Germline V gene lookup returns CDR1 MDHEN and CDR2 SYDVKM. Trimming left V 5 bases short and J 2 bases short, with 19 bases between. This CDR3 spans 16 amino acids. In DNA form, the CDR3 reads TGTGCCAGCAGTCCTGCCTTAGAGGTAGATGCCTACGAGCAGTACTTC. Protein sequence: CASSPALEVDAYEQYF.

This clone was counted a few times. The chain combines TRBV5-6 with TRBJ2-3, with 7 positions matching TRBD2. The germline gives CDR1 SGHDT, CDR2 YYEEEE. The CDR3 spans 16 residues. J was trimmed by 2 bases and V by 0 bases; bases with no gene match: 6. The CDR3 here is CASSLAGGPNTDTQYF. DNA for the CDR3: TGTGCCAGCAGCTTGGCGGGAGGCCCTAACACAGATACGCAGTATTTT.

The chain carries TRBV6-5 and TRBJ2-1; possible D gene TRBD2, 7 bases. This CDR3 spans 15 amino acids. Trimming removed 7 bases at V and 4 bases at J, with 17 bases between. Per germline, CDR1 MNHEY and CDR2 SVGAGI. For the CDR3, the DNA is TGTGCCAGCACCCAAGCCGGGGGGCGATACAATGAGCAGTTCTTC. Translating gives CASTQAGGRYNEQFF.

The V gene is TRBV6-6, the J gene TRBJ2-5; D is undetermined. Germline V gene data show CDR1 as MNHNY and CDR2 as SVGAGI (reference sequence). The V gene lost 6 bases and the J gene lost 6 bases, with 11 bases spanning the gap. This CDR3 comprises 12 residues. Here the CDR3 DNA reads TGTGCCAGCAGCTCTGACATAAAGACCCAGTACTTC. Its translation is CASSSDIKTQYF.

The rearrangement links TRBV19 to TRBJ1-1; 7 bases agree with TRBD1. The CDR3 extends over 12 amino acids. Unmatched junction bases numbered 7, after V lost 10 bases and J lost 5 bases. Germline V lookup: CDR1 LNHDA, CDR2 SQIVND (reference sequence). The CDR3 nucleotides read TGTGCCACCCGACAGGGAGGAACTGAAGCTTTCTTT. Encoded protein: CATRQGGTEAFF.

The chain uses TRBV29-1 and TRBJ1-2; D call uncertain. This CDR3 region has 12 residues. V lost 6 bases and J 5 bases, leaving 13 bases between the germline ends. The germline V gene has CDR1 SQVTM and CDR2 ANQGSEA. The chain's CDR3 is CSVDGISYGYTF. CDR3 DNA sequence: TGCAGCGTAGACGGGATTTCATATGGCTACACCTTC.

The gene calls are TRBV7-3 and TRBJ2-6; TRBD1 aligns across 8 bases. This CDR3 contains 16 residues. Germline V CDR1 and CDR2: SGHTA, FQGTGA. Losses at the gene ends were 4 bases for V and 2 bases for J; bases not matched to a gene: 4. This CDR3 is CASSYRGTAGANVLTF. The CDR3 region has the DNA TGTGCCAGCAGCTACAGGGGGACGGCTGGGGCCAACGTCCTGACTTTC.

The chain carries TRBV4-1 and TRBJ1-5; 7 nucleotides agree with TRBD1. Germline values: CDR1 MGHRA, CDR2 YSYEKL. V gave up 1 base and J gave up 7 bases; unmatched junction bases: 7. The CDR3 has 15 residues. The CDR3 region has the DNA TGCGCCAGCAGCCAAGGAGTAGGGGGCGGACAGCCCCAGCATTTT. It translates to CASSQGVGGGQPQHF.

The chain joins TRBV11-3 to TRBJ2-7; D call uncertain. The V gene's germline CDR1 is SGHNT and CDR2 YENEEA. CDR3 length equals 14 residues. V lost 0 bases and J 2 bases, leaving 8 bases between the germline ends. The CDR3 DNA reads as TGTGCCAGCAGCTTAGAGGCAGTTCCCTACGAGCAGTACTTC. Translation: CASSLEAVPYEQYF.

The chain combines TRBV5-1 with TRBJ1-1; D call uncertain. CDR1 and CDR2 from the germline V gene are SGHRS and YFSETQ. V was clipped by 6 bases and J by 0 bases, with 18 bases between them. CDR3 length: 16 amino acids. This CDR3 reads CASTVLNRGLNTEAFF. The CDR3 DNA sequence: TGCGCCAGCACGGTGCTCAATCGAGGTTTGAACACTGAAGCTTTCTTT. Drawing the rest from reference TRBV5-1 and TRBJ1-1, the complete variable domain is KAGVTQTPRYLIKTRGQQVTLSCSPISGHRSVSWYQQTPGQGLQFLFEYFSETQRNKGNFPGRFSGRQFSNSRSEMNVSTLELGDSALYLCASTVLNRGLNTEAFFGQGTRLTVV.

The rearrangement joins TRBV5-1 to TRBJ2-3; maybe TRBD2 (6 bases). With 4 bases removed from V and 2 bases from J, the gap between germline ends came to 14 bases. The germline CDR1 and CDR2 sequences are SGHRS and YFSETQ. There are 15 residues in the CDR3. The CDR3: CASSHGAGPTDTQYF. The CDR3 DNA reads TGCGCCAGCAGCCATGGGGCGGGACCCACAGATACGCAGTATTTT.

The rearrangement uses TRBV27 and TRBJ2-3; TRBD2 aligns across 11 bases. Germline values: CDR1 MNHEY, CDR2 SMNVEV (reference sequence). The CDR3 has 16 amino acids. V lost 2 bases to trimming and J lost 7 bases; unmatched junction nucleotides: 8. CDR3: CASSLGPGLAAYTQYF. CDR3 in DNA: TGTGCCAGCAGTTTAGGACCGGGACTAGCGGCTTATACGCAGTATTTT.

The chain carries TRBV11-2 and TRBJ2-7; D not certain. The CDR3 covers 13 residues. With 2 bases removed from V and 1 base from J, the gap between germline ends came to 6 bases. CDR1 is SGHAT and CDR2 is FQNNGV in the germline V gene. CDR3 region: CASSLSGSYEQYF. The CDR3 region has the DNA TGTGCCAGCAGCTTATCGGGTTCCTACGAGCAGTACTTC. Variable domain in full (rest from reference TRBV11-2 and TRBJ2-7): EAGVAQSPRYKIIEKRQSVAFWCNPISGHATLYWYQQILGQGPKLLIQFQNNGVVDDSQLPKDRFSAERLKGVDSTLKIQPAKLEDSAVYLCASSLSGSYEQYFGPGTRLTVT.

The chain recombines TRBV10-3 with TRBJ2-7, with TRBD1 matching 8 bases. Losses at the gene ends were 0 bases for V and 11 bases for J; bases not matched to a gene: 12. CDR3 length: 15 amino acids. The germline V gene encodes CDR1 ENHRY and CDR2 SYGVKD. CDR3: CAISESSWQGAIEYF. The CDR3 coding sequence is TGTGCCATCAGTGAGTCGTCATGGCAGGGGGCCATCGAGTACTTC.

The V gene is TRBV19, the J gene TRBJ2-1; 7 bases are a match to TRBD2. CDR1 and CDR2 from the germline V gene are LNHDA and SQIVND (reference sequence). Trimming removed 4 bases from V and 4 bases from J; junction bases left unmatched: 7. This CDR3 is 15 amino acids long. CDR3 in amino acids: CASSTLSGGYNEQFF. As DNA, the CDR3 is TGTGCCAGTAGTACCTTGTCGGGAGGATACAATGAGCAGTTCTTC.